This is a list of T cell receptor beta chains from one sample in a study of regulatory T cells in long-lasting Graves disease. A single record per CDR3 protein comes from TCRdb applying MiXCR to the multiplex PCR reads. The table lists a few hundred thousand distinct CDR3 sequences, roughly 14% of them singletons. This same sample was also taken into another study, of T cells in Graves' hyperthyroidism and ophthalmopathy.

The material sequenced was peripheral blood mononuclear cells (PBMCs), taken at new diagnosis, from a patient treated with antithyroid drugs. Receptor source: a man aged 25 to 40 with Graves disease. Each CDR3 is given with its conserved first and last residue. A D gene is named only where the DNA matches it firmly. Only part of the rows carry a size: once, few, many, or a class if the clone is expanded.

size,J,D,V,DNA,CDR3
many,TRBJ1-1,TRBD1,TRBV7-9,TGTGCCAGCAGCTTTACTCACCAGGGGGCGCAGCACGAAGCTTTCTTT,CASSFTHQGAQHEAFF
many,TRBJ2-7,NA,TRBV6-1,TGTGCCAGCATCCTCCGGGGCTCCTACGAGCAGTACTTC,CASILRGSYEQYF
many,TRBJ2-2,TRBD1,TRBV6-5,TGTGCCAGCAGTTACTCAACGGGACAGATCACCGGGGAGCTGTTTTTT,CASSYSTGQITGELFF
many,TRBJ1-4,NA,TRBV12-3/TRBV12-4,TGTGCCAGCAGTTTAGCTCTAGGAGTCCCAAACCTGTTTTTT,CASSLALGVPNLFF
NA,TRBJ2-5,NA,TRBV7-7,TGTGCTAGCAGCCTTCAGACAGGTCTTGGGGCCCAGTACTTC,CASSLQTGLGAQYF
many,TRBJ1-4,NA,TRBV5-1,TGCGCCAGCAGCGATACTCGAGGGGATGAAAAACTGTTTTTT,CASSDTRGDEKLFF
few,TRBJ2-7,TRBD2,TRBV29-1,TGCAGCGTTTGTAATCAGGGAGAAACCGGGACTATATACGAGCAGTACTTC,CSVCNQGETGTIYEQYF
NA,TRBJ1-5,TRBD1,TRBV20-1,TGCAGTGCTAGAGATGGGACAGGGGGAACCCGGCAGCCCCAGCATTTT,CSARDGTGGTRQPQHF
NA,TRBJ2-1,NA,TRBV20-1,TGCAGTGCTCCTGAGGCTAGTCTCTACAATGAGCAGTTCTTC,CSAPEASLYNEQFF
few,TRBJ1-1,TRBD1,TRBV5-6,TGTGCCAGCAGCTTGGTACAGGGGATGGGCACTGAAGCTTTCTTT,CASSLVQGMGTEAFF
many,TRBJ2-5,TRBD1,TRBV27,TGTGCCAGCAGTTTTCTCGGACAGGGAGAGACCCAGTACTTC,CASSFLGQGETQYF
many,TRBJ2-1,TRBD2,TRBV10-3,TGTGCCATCAGTGAAGTTAGCGGGGCCTACAATGAGCAGTTCTTC,CAISEVSGAYNEQFF
medium-sized,TRBJ2-2,TRBD2,TRBV12-3/TRBV12-4,TGTGCCAGCAGTACCCTGACCCCGGGACTAGCCAGGGGGACCGGGGAGCTGTTTTTT,CASSTLTPGLARGTGELFF
many,TRBJ2-5,TRBD1,TRBV6-5,TGTGCCAGCAGTTACTTCTCCGGGACAGGGGTGGAAGAGACCCAGTACTTC,CASSYFSGTGVEETQYF
many,TRBJ1-2,NA,TRBV29-1,TGCAGCGTTGAGGGAGGGATCTATGGCTACACCTTC,CSVEGGIYGYTF
few,TRBJ2-5,TRBD2,TRBV20-1,TGCAGTGCTAGGGCTATACAGGGACTAGCGGGAGGAAGTGAGACCCAGTACTTC,CSARAIQGLAGGSETQYF
many,TRBJ1-2,NA,TRBV6-5,TGTGCCAGCAGTTACGATGGAGAAGGCTACACCTTC,CASSYDGEGYTF